The 26 T cell receptor beta chains below all came from one sample that was sequenced in a study of early T cells in non-severe SARS-CoV-2 infection. TCRdb re-called the 5' RACE reads with MiXCR, one entry per CDR3 protein. The sample has tens of thousands of distinct CDR3 sequences, 4.5% seen once; the top ten hold 6.3%. The sequencing input was whole blood. The receptors shown here come from an adult who was a healthcare worker with PCR-confirmed SARS-CoV-2 infection or an uninfected control (not recorded which).

The chain carries TRBV6-4 and TRBJ2-5; 11 bases are a match to TRBD2. Germline trimming cut 0 bases from V and 3 bases from J; bases unmatched to any gene: 0. Germline CDR1 MRHNA, CDR2 SNTAGT. This CDR3 contains 15 residues. The CDR3 coding sequence is TGTGCCAGCAGTGACTCGACTAGCGGGGAAGAGACCCAGTACTTC. Protein: CASSDSTSGEETQYF.

There are many counts of this clonotype. The rearrangement links TRBV30 to TRBJ2-1, with D perhaps matching TRBD1 (6 bases). V dropped 4 bases and J dropped 5 bases, with 12 bases sitting between them. Germline CDR1 and CDR2: GTSNPN and SVGIG (reference sequence). This CDR3 comprises 13 residues. CDR3 loop: CAWNPGHNNEQFF. CDR3 DNA sequence: TGTGCCTGGAACCCGGGACATAACAATGAGCAGTTCTTC.

This clonotype has a count of ten or more. The CDR3 DNA sequence: TGTGCCAGCAGTCGGACTAGCGGGAGGGATTACAATGAGCAGTTCTTC. It specifies CASSRTSGRDYNEQFF. The chain has TRBV12-3 or TRBV12-4 and TRBJ2-1, with 15 bases that match TRBD2. The CDR3 is made up of 16 amino acids. The V gene end was trimmed by 5 bases and the J gene end by 4 bases; junction bases not matched to a gene: 3.

This clonotype was seen at least ten times. The chain joins TRBV6-6 to TRBJ2-7, with D tentatively TRBD1 (6 bases). The V end was cut by 7 bases, the J end by 2 bases, with 12 bases between. This CDR3 is 13 amino acids long. The V gene's germline CDR1 is MNHNY and CDR2 SVGAGI (reference sequence). The CDR3 region has the DNA TGTGCCAGCACGCGGACAGAAGCCTACGAGCAGTACTTC. Translation: CASTRTEAYEQYF.

The chain couples TRBV7-3 to TRBJ2-7; the D is unclear. V lost 5 bases and J lost 1, with 9 bases in between. The germline gives CDR1 SGHTA, CDR2 FQGTGA. CDR3 length: 13 amino acids. DNA for the CDR3: TGTGCCAGCAGCCTAAGGGCATCCTACGAGCAGTACTTC. Amino acids: CASSLRASYEQYF.

In its sample, this clonotype was seen many times. The V call is TRBV11-3, the J call TRBJ1-4; D remains unclear. Trimming removed 2 bases from V and 4 bases from J, with 14 bases in between. There are 16 residues in the CDR3. CDR1 is SGHNT and CDR2 is YENEEA in the germline V gene. CDR3 region: CASSLRVGQINEKLFF. In DNA form, the CDR3 reads TGTGCCAGCAGCTTACGGGTCGGGCAGATTAATGAAAAACTGTTTTTT.

In this sample, this clonotype turned up a few times. The chain carries TRBV7-2 and TRBJ2-7; D gene uncertain. Trimming cost V 1 base and J 0 bases, with 7 bases left between them. Germline assignment: CDR1 SGHTA and CDR2 FQGNSA. The CDR3 has 14 residues. The CDR3 region is CASSLVGSSYEQYF. The CDR3 DNA sequence: TGTGCCAGCAGCTTAGTGGGGTCCTCCTACGAGCAGTACTTC.

In its sample, this clonotype was seen many times. This chain joins TRBV12-3 or TRBV12-4 and TRBJ2-1; D not resolved. Trimming took off 3 bases at V and 11 bases at J, with 14 bases between the two ends. The CDR3 contains 13 residues. The CDR3 sequence: CASSLSNGRKQFF. The DNA of the CDR3 is TGTGCCAGCAGTTTGAGTAATGGCAGGAAGCAGTTCTTC.

This clonotype was detected many times. V gene TRBV5-1 combines with J gene TRBJ1-3, with D uncertain. CDR1 is SGHRS and CDR2 is YFSETQ in the germline V gene. Trimming removed 0 bases from V and 0 bases from J, with 10 bases in between. The CDR3 runs to 16 residues. The CDR3 DNA sequence: TGCGCCAGCAGCTTGGCCGGAGGAGACTCTGGAAACACCATATATTTT. As protein: CASSLAGGDSGNTIYF.

This clonotype was seen repeatedly, ten times or more. CDR3 in DNA: TGTGCCAGCAGCCAGGGACTAGCGGGAGCCTCTAGCACAGATACGCAGTATTTT. This encodes CASSQGLAGASSTDTQYF. The chain uses TRBV11-3 and TRBJ2-3; 14 positions match TRBD2. Germline lookup yields CDR1 SGHNT and CDR2 YENEEA. The V and J ends lost 5 bases and 0 bases, in that order; junction bases with no gene match: 7. This CDR3 is built from 18 residues.

This clonotype was picked up many times. V usage is TRBV29-1 and J usage is TRBJ2-3, with unresolved D. Germline lookup yields CDR1 SQVTM and CDR2 ANQGSEA. The CDR3 totals 12 residues. V lost 4 bases and J 0 bases, leaving 5 bases between the germline ends. The CDR3, as DNA: TGCAGCGTTGGGCACAGCACAGATACGCAGTATTTT. Its protein is CSVGHSTDTQYF.

In this sample, this clonotype turned up a few times. The rearrangement joins TRBV11-2 to TRBJ2-7; D unclear. CDR1 and CDR2 (germline): SGHAT, FQNNGV. This CDR3 comprises 11 residues. With 4 bases removed from V and 4 bases from J, the gap between germline ends came to 5 bases. The CDR3 loop is CASSSGYEQYF. Here the CDR3 DNA reads TGTGCCAGCAGCTCAGGATACGAGCAGTACTTC.

This clonotype turned up a few times. The gene calls are TRBV7-2 and TRBJ2-3, with 9 positions matching TRBD1. The germline V gene has CDR1 SGHTA and CDR2 FQGNSA. Trimming took 2 bases from V and 8 from J; bases not matched to a gene: 11. The length of the CDR3 is 16 residues. CDR3 in amino acids: CASSLPGQGRSGTQYF. CDR3 DNA: TGTGCCAGCAGCTTACCCGGACAGGGGCGGTCGGGTACGCAGTATTTT.

This clonotype was counted at least ten times. CDR3 region: CASSLVGAQNTEAFF. In DNA form, the CDR3 reads TGCGCCAGCAGCTTGGTCGGGGCCCAGAACACTGAAGCTTTCTTT. The chain combines TRBV5-1 with TRBJ1-1; D may be TRBD1 (5 bases). The germline CDR1 and CDR2 sequences are SGHRS and YFSETQ. CDR3 size: 15 residues. V shed 0 bases and J shed 1 base, with 10 bases lying between them. The entire variable domain, with the rest obtained from reference TRBV5-1 and TRBJ1-1, is as follows: KAGVTQTPRYLIKTRGQQVTLSCSPISGHRSVSWYQQTPGQGLQFLFEYFSETQRNKGNFPGRFSGRQFSNSRSEMNVSTLELGDSALYLCASSLVGAQNTEAFFGQGTRLTVV.

This clonotype came up many times. The chain recombines TRBV2 with TRBJ1-5; D remains ambiguous. Trimming took off 3 bases at V and 2 bases at J, with 8 bases between the two ends. Germline CDR1 SNHLY, CDR2 FYNNEI. CDR3 length: 14 amino acids. CDR3 sequence: CASSDSVGNQPQHF. The CDR3 nucleotides read TGTGCCAGCAGTGACTCGGTCGGCAATCAGCCCCAGCATTTT.

The chain links TRBV15 to TRBJ2-3, with D perhaps TRBD1 (6 bases). The CDR3 covers 16 residues. With 2 bases removed from V and 3 bases from J, the gap between germline ends came to 15 bases. Germline values: CDR1 LNHNV, CDR2 YYDKDF (reference sequence). This CDR3 reads CATSRSDRSGTDTQYF. In DNA form, the CDR3 reads TGTGCCACCAGCAGATCAGACAGGTCCGGGACAGATACGCAGTATTTT.

The chain uses TRBV11-2 and TRBJ2-4; D is unresolved. CDR1 is SGHAT and CDR2 is FQNNGV in the germline V gene. Trimming took 1 base from V and 0 from J, leaving 7 bases between them. The CDR3 runs to 15 residues. CDR3 DNA: TGTGCCAGCAGCTTAGGGGTCCTAGCCAAAAACATTCAGTACTTC. It codes for CASSLGVLAKNIQYF.

This clonotype was found a few times. The rearrangement links TRBV19 to TRBJ2-2, with TRBD2 matching 15 bases. This CDR3 comprises 19 residues. Looked up from germline, CDR1 is LNHDA and CDR2 is SQIVND (reference sequence). V dropped 3 bases and J dropped 2; count of bases not matched to a gene: 7. The CDR3 coding sequence is TGTGCCAGTAGTATGACGTGGACTAGCGGGAGGGGCAACACCGGGGAGCTGTTTTTT. Protein: CASSMTWTSGRGNTGELFF.

This clonotype showed up many times. For the CDR3, the DNA is TGTGCCAGTAGTAGGGGACGGATCTCTGGAAACACCATATATTTT. This sequence encodes CASSRGRISGNTIYF. The chain links TRBV19 to TRBJ1-3; D perhaps matches TRBD1 (5 bases). CDR1 LNHDA and CDR2 SQIVND come from the germline V gene (reference sequence). The length of the CDR3 is 15 residues. The germline V and J ends were trimmed by 4 bases and 0 bases, with 10 bases remaining between them.

This clonotype was recorded at least ten times. The V call is TRBV7-9, the J call TRBJ1-6; TRBD1 matches 8 bases. Trimming took 4 bases from V and 10 from J; bases not matched to a gene: 6. CDR3 length: 14 amino acids. Germline V gene sequence: CDR1 SEHNR, CDR2 FQNEAQ (reference sequence). The CDR3 nucleotides read TGTGCCAGCAGCTATGACAGGGGTGGCTCACCCCTCCACTTT. Its translation: CASSYDRGGSPLHF.

The chain uses TRBV20-1 and TRBJ2-7, with D unclear. V gave up 5 bases and J gave up 0 bases, with 14 bases separating them. The CDR3 has 14 residues. The germline V gene encodes CDR1 DFQATT and CDR2 SNEGSKA (reference sequence). The CDR3 sequence: CSALTHSGSYEQYF. The CDR3 DNA follows: TGCAGTGCTCTGACGCATTCAGGCTCCTACGAGCAGTACTTC.

The chain has TRBV7-7 and TRBJ2-7; TRBD1 matches at 9 bases. V dropped 4 bases and J dropped 6; count of bases not matched to a gene: 4. Germline V gene sequence: CDR1 SSHAT, CDR2 FNYEAQ (reference sequence). CDR3 length: 13 residues. CDR3 DNA: TGTGCCAGCAGCTCCGGGACAGGGACCGAGCAGTACTTC. This translates into CASSSGTGTEQYF.

This clonotype was detected ten times or more. The gene calls are TRBV6-1 and TRBJ1-5; D is uncertain. CDR1 and CDR2 (germline): MNHNS, SASEGT. The CDR3 covers 11 residues. V dropped 3 bases and J dropped 9 bases, with 6 bases sitting between them. This chain's CDR3 is CASSEIGPQHF. CDR3 DNA: TGTGCCAGCAGTGAGATTGGGCCCCAGCATTTT.

The chain employs TRBV30 and TRBJ2-3; a possible D gene is TRBD2 (7 bases). CDR3 length: 15 residues. Germline values: CDR1 GTSNPN, CDR2 SVGIG (reference sequence). Trimming removed 0 bases from V and 2 bases from J, with 12 bases in between. In DNA, the CDR3 is TGTGCCTGGAGTGTTGGGGGGGCCGTCACAGATACGCAGTATTTT. Amino acids: CAWSVGGAVTDTQYF.

The V call is TRBV24-1, the J call TRBJ2-1; D is unclear. There are 13 residues in the CDR3. Trimming cost V 1 base and J 5 bases, with 5 bases left between them. Germline V lookup: CDR1 KGHDR, CDR2 SFDVKD. As DNA, the CDR3 is TGTGCCACCAGTGATTTTAGGGACAATGAGCAGTTCTTC. Its translation is CATSDFRDNEQFF.

The gene calls are TRBV7-6 and TRBJ2-1; 10 nucleotides align to TRBD2. The trim removed 0 bases at V and 9 bases at J, leaving 5 bases unmatched. CDR1 and CDR2 (germline): SGHVS, FNYEAQ. The CDR3 has 15 amino acids. The CDR3 bases are TGTGCCAGCAGCTTAGCAGCGGGGGGGCCTTTTGAGCAGTTCTTC. Residues: CASSLAAGGPFEQFF. Drawing the rest from reference TRBV7-6 and TRBJ2-1, the complete variable domain is GAGVSQSPRYKVTKRGQDVALRCDPISGHVSLYWYRQALGQGPEFLTYFNYEAQQDKSGLPNDRFSAERPEGSISTLTIQRTEQRDSAMYRCASSLAAGGPFEQFFGPGTRLTVL.